This T cell receptor beta chain stems from a study of CD8 T cells in ankylosing spondylitis. This clonotype was seen many times. Its antigen is still unknown. The germline CDR1 and CDR2 sequences are DFQATT and SNEGSKA (reference sequence). Trimming removed 3 bases at V and 5 bases at J, with 11 bases between. The CDR3 is 12 residues long. General study results and limits: A TCR beta motif made of 7 to 9 highly homologous variants seemed typical of ankylosing spondylitis blood. There was reportedly significant enrichment of clones that were disease-linked in matched ankylosing spondylitis synovial fluid. Disease-linked clones were CD8+ and relatively rare in peripheral blood.

By quantitative 5'-RACE with molecular barcodes, the TCR beta libraries were made. Each CDR3 protein gets one entry after TCRdb re-called the 5' RACE reads with MiXCR. Among about 220,000 distinct CDR3 sequences listed, 20% to 30% were seen once. This sequence joins TRBV20-1 and TRBJ2-7; D unresolved. Sequences were obtained from blood, either unsorted or a sorted T cell fraction (not recorded which). The TCR originated in a male donor with ankylosing spondylitis or in good health (not recorded which). CDR3 DNA: TGCAGTGCTAGTAGGCCCCTGGACGAGCAGTACTTC. It specifies CSASRPLDEQYF.